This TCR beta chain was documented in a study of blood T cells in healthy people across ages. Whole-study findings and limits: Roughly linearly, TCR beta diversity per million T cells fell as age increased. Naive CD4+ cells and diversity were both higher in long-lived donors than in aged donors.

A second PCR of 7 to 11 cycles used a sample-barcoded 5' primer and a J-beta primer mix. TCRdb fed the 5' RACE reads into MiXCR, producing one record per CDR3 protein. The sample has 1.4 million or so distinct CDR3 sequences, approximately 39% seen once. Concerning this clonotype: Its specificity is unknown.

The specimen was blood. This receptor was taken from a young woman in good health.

The CDR3 protein is CAWSVQGTGTGELFF. The CDR3 coding sequence is TGTGCCTGGAGTGTACAAGGGACAGGGACCGGGGAGCTGTTTTTT. This chain uses TRBV30 with TRBJ2-2; TRBD1 matches at 9 bases. The CDR3 is 15 residues long. Per the germline V gene, CDR1 is GTSNPN and CDR2 is SVGIG (reference sequence). V was pared by 0 bases and J by 5 bases, with 4 bases of the junction left unmatched.